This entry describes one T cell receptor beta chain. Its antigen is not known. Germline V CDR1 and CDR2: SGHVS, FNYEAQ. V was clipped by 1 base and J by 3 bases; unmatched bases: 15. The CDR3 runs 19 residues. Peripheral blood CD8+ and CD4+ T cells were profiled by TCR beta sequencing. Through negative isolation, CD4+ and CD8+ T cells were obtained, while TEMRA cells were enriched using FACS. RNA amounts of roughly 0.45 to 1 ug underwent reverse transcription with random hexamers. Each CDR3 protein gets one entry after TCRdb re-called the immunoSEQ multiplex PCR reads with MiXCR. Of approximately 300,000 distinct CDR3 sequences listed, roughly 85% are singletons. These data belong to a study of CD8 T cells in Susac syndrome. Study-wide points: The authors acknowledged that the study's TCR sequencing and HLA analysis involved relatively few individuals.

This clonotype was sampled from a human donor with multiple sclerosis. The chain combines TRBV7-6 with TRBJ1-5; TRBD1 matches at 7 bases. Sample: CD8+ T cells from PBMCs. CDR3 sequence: CASSLGAGLTGLLNQPQHF. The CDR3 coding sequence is TGTGCCAGCAGCTTAGGCGCTGGTTTGACAGGGCTACTCAATCAGCCCCAGCATTTT. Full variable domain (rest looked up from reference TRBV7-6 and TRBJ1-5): GAGVSQSPRYKVTKRGQDVALRCDPISGHVSLYWYRQALGQGPEFLTYFNYEAQQDKSGLPNDRFSAERPEGSISTLTIQRTEQRDSAMYRCASSLGAGLTGLLNQPQHFGDGTRLSIL.